This T cell receptor (beta chain) was captured by sequencing in a study of control samples from healthy donors and cancer patients (dated by TCRdb to 2019 to 2021). The library was prepared using the immunoSEQ multiplex PCR assay. TCRdb retrieved this table from immuneACCESS and kept in-frame rearrangements only. Not all clones are present; in checked studies, unresolved V genes account for under half, and no reason is known for the remainder. This sample lists some 150,000 clones; roughly 93% were detected once. Together, the top ten hold under 2.5% of the sample. Trimming takes 0 bases from V and 4 bases from J, and the germline ends sit 10 bases apart. The CDR3 measures 15 amino acids from cysteine to phenylalanine. CDR3 DNA only is kept here, 45 bases in frame from base 1. According to the germline V gene (reference sequence), CDR1 reads LGHDT and CDR2 reads YNNKEL. This clone was detected only once. This clone's antigen is unknown. No clone much larger than this one lies a single base away; base qualities are absent.

This chain joins TRBV3-1 (or the pseudogene TRBV3-2) to TRBJ2-1; perhaps TRBD2 is the D gene, with 6 bases matching. The receptor's source is a man aged 50 or older in good health. Sequencing input: blood. The CDR3 protein: CASSQDLALYNEQFF. Here is the DNA: TGTGCCAGCAGCCAAGACCTAGCGTTGTACAATGAGCAGTTCTTC.